Sequencing of this T cell receptor (beta chain) was carried out in a study of blood T cell repertoires in COVID-19. Study context: Collection of acute and convalescent COVID-19 samples took place in the United States, Italy and Spain. T cells, B-cell-depleted T cells, or PBMCs provided the cDNA or gDNA that served as material.

Participant age was roughly 18 to 89 years, and participants resided in fewer than 25 US areas. Looked up from germline, CDR1 is SEHNR and CDR2 is FQNEAQ (reference sequence). Trimming shortened V by 1 base and J by 0 bases, and 10 bases separated the two germline ends. The CDR3 extends over 16 amino acids. The data were produced by immunoSEQ multiplex PCR, yet TCRdb's version contains in-frame clones alone and is incomplete. The sample yields about 140,000 clones, 70% to 90% seen once. The receptor's source is a woman aged 50 to 60 with acute COVID-19. The chain carries TRBV7-9 and TRBJ2-1; D not certain. Sequencing was carried out using PBMCs or T cells enriched from blood (not recorded which). CDR3 amino acids: CASSLGRRSSYNEQFF. In DNA form, the CDR3 reads TGTGCCAGCAGCTTAGGTAGGCGGAGCTCCTACAATGAGCAGTTCTTC.